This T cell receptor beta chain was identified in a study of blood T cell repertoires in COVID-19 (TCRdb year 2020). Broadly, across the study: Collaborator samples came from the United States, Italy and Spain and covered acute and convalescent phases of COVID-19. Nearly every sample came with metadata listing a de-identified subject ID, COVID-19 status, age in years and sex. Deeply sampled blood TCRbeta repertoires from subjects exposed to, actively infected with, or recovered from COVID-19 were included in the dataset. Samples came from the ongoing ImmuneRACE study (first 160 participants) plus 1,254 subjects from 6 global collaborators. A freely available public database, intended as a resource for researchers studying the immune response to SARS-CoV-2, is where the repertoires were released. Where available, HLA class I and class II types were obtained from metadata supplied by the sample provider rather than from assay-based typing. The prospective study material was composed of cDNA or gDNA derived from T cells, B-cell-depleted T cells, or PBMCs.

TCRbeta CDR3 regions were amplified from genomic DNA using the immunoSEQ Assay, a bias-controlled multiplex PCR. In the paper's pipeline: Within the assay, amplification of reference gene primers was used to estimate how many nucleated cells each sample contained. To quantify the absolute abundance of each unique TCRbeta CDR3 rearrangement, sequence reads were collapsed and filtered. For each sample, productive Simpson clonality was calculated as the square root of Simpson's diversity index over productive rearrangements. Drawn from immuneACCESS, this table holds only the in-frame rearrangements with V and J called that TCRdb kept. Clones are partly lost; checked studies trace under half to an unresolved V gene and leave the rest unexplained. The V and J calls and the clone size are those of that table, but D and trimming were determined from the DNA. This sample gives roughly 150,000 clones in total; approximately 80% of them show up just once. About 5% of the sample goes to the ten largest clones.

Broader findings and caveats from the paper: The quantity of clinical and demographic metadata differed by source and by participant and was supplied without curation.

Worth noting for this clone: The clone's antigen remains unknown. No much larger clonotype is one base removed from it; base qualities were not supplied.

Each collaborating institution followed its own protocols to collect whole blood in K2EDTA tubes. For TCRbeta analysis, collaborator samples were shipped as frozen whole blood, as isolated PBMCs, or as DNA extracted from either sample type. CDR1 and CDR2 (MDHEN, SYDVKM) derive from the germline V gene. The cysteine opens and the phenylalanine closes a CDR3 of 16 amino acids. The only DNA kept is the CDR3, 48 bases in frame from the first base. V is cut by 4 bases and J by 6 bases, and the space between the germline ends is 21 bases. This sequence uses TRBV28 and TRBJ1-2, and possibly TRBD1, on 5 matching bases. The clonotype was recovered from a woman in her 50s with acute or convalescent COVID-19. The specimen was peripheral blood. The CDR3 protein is CASSYLALDSSDGYTF. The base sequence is TGTGCCAGCAGTTACTTAGCACTCGACAGCTCGGATGGCTACACCTTC.